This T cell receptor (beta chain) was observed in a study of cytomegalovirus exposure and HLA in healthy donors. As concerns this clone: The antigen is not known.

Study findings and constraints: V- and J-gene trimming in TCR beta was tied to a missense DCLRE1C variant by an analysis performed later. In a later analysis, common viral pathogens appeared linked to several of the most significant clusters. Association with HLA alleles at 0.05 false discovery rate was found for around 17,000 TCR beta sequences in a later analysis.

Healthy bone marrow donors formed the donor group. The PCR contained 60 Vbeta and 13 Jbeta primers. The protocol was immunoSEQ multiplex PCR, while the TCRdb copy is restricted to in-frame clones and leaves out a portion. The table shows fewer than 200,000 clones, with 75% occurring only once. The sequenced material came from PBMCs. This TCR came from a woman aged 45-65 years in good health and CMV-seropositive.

CDR3 sequence: CASSLGRGKTGLSGNTIYF. CDR3 nucleotides: TGTGCCAGCAGCTTAGGAAGGGGGAAGACAGGACTCTCTGGAAACACCATATATTTT. The V gene is TRBV7-8, the J gene TRBJ1-3, with D tentatively TRBD1 (6 bases). Looked up from germline, CDR1 is SGHVS and CDR2 is FQNEAQ. The length of the CDR3 is 19 residues. The V end lost 1 base, the J end lost 0 bases, and 19 bases lay between the germline ends.